This TCR beta chain was observed in a study of blood T cell repertoires in COVID-19 (dated by TCRdb to the early 2020s). Regarding the research as a whole: Samples covering the acute and convalescent phases of COVID-19 were provided by collaborators in the United States, Italy and Spain. The prospective study material was composed of cDNA or gDNA derived from T cells, B-cell-depleted T cells, or PBMCs. Deeply sampled blood TCRbeta repertoires from subjects exposed to, actively infected with, or recovered from COVID-19 were included in the dataset. The repertoires were made available in a free public database intended to serve as a resource for research on the immune response to SARS-CoV-2. Samples came from the ongoing ImmuneRACE study (first 160 participants) plus 1,254 subjects from 6 global collaborators. The sample metadata nearly always contained a de-identified subject ID, COVID-19 status, age in years and sex. Where available, HLA class I and class II types were taken from metadata supplied by the sample provider and were not determined by assay-based typing.

On this clone itself: What antigen it recognizes has not been identified. Base qualities are not recorded, but no much larger clone differs from it by a single base.

Taken from the germline V gene, the CDR1 and CDR2 loops are SGHTA and FQGNSA. V ends up 2 bases short and J 2 bases short, with an unmatched junction base count of 3. Spanning cysteine to phenylalanine, the CDR3 consists of 14 amino acids. Solely the CDR3 DNA is kept, with 42 bases framed from the first base. Participants in the prospective study were aged roughly 18 to 100 years, lived in over 20 United States geographic areas, and enrolled through a virtual design. Cohort assignment in the prospective study relied on participant-reported clinical history from a screening survey and a study questionnaire. Recovered participants in ImmuneRACE Cohort 3 were defined by two consecutive negative NP/OP PCR tests, clearance by a healthcare professional, or resolution of symptoms. Mobile phlebotomists in the prospective study collected whole blood, serum and a nasopharyngeal or oropharyngeal swab from every participant. Over an approximately two-month period, participants in the prospective study had the option of providing additional blood draws and questionnaires. Prospective study blood samples were shipped either frozen or at room temperature before DNA extraction.

General study outcomes and caveats: How much clinical and demographic metadata was included differed by source and by participant, and the metadata was provided uncurated.

TCRbeta CDR3 regions were amplified from genomic DNA by means of the immunoSEQ Assay, a bias-controlled multiplex PCR. As for the original processing: Within the assay, amplification of reference gene primers was used to estimate how many nucleated cells each sample contained. Sequence reads were collapsed and filtered to measure the absolute abundance of every unique TCRbeta CDR3 rearrangement. Productive Simpson clonality was computed per sample as the square root of Simpson's diversity index over productive rearrangements. The clones in this table, taken by TCRdb from immuneACCESS, are in-frame only. Not every clone is retained; where verified, under half of the shortfall comes from an unresolved V gene, and the cause of the rest is unknown. The DNA was the basis for D and trimming; V, J and clone size are from that table. Across this sample there are hundreds of thousands of clones, with roughly 90% seen only once. The ten biggest clones cover about 9.9% of the sample.

The specimen was PBMCs or T cells enriched from blood (not recorded which). This clonotype originated in a woman aged 35 to 49 who had recovered from COVID-19. The chain joins TRBV7-2 to TRBJ2-7, with 7 bases in between that match TRBD1. The CDR3 is CASSLFQGAYEQYF. Read as DNA, the sequence is TGTGCCAGCAGCTTATTTCAGGGGGCCTACGAGCAGTACTTC.